This T cell receptor (beta chain) emerged from a study of T-cell memory formation after mild COVID-19 (dated by TCRdb to the early 2020s). In the study overall: Most TCR sequence clusters were specific to one of the two donors. In two donors, T-cell clones that expanded and contracted after mild COVID-19 were tracked by sequencing TCRalpha and TCRbeta repertoires over time. Two young, previously healthy adult volunteers, one female and one male, were included in the cohort. What the work shows at the level of the full study, not this receptor alone: Some responding clones were detected in pre-infection memory, which suggested that pre-existing cross-reactive memory T cells had joined the SARS-CoV-2 response. Whether the second-wave clones peaking on day 37 were SARS-CoV-2 specific was not confirmed. Balanced CD4/CD8 phenotypes were observed for clones contracting from day 15 to 85, whereas a bias towards CD4+ was observed for a second wave of clones expanding from day 15 to 37. The study covered only two mild cases, and larger cohorts including severe cases with pre-infection samples were considered necessary. Contracting CD4+ clones appeared mostly in the CM and EM memory subsets, whereas CD8+ clones were enriched in EMRA.

Including the terminal cysteine and phenylalanine, the CDR3 comprises 15 residues. Only CDR3 DNA remains: 45 bases, in frame from the first base. The V end loses 1 base and the J end loses 4 bases, and a stretch of 13 bases separates them. In the germline V gene (reference sequence), CDR1 corresponds to SEHNR and CDR2 to FQNEAQ. To note about this clonotype: Its specific antigen is unknown. Per-base quality was not reported, and no clone a single base away is much larger than it.

Ficoll-Paque density gradient centrifugation was used to isolate PBMCs. The sample was run on an Illumina NovaSeq 6000. TCRalpha and TCRbeta cDNA libraries were constructed by 5'RACE with constant-segment primers, with sample barcodes and unique molecular identifiers being introduced. Trizol reagent was used to extract RNA from every sample. Library amplification was performed in two PCR steps, and a second sample barcode and Illumina TruSeq adapters were introduced in the second step. Libraries were sequenced on an Illumina NovaSeq with 2 x 150 bp paired-end reads. From the authors' description of their analysis: With migec v1.2.7, reads were demultiplexed and then collapsed into UMI-guided consensus sequences. Using mixcr v2.1.11, the UMI consensuses were aligned to TRA and TRB V and J templates and assembled into clonotypes. Expanded or contracted clonotypes were those called significant by both edgeR and NoisET, with noise models trained on biological replicates. For edgeR calls, a false discovery rate-adjusted p below 0.01 and a log2 fold-change threshold of 1 were applied. As an exploratory analysis of dynamics, PCA with hierarchical clustering was applied to max-normalized trajectories of the 1000 most abundant clonotypes. Separately sequenced CD4+ and CD8+ repertoires were used to assign the CD4 or CD8 phenotype of responding clones. TCRdb reran the public reads through fastp at Q25 and MiXCR, keeping productive beta chains. Rows matching on CDR3 protein sequence are summarized as one entry with the most common DNA and genes. The V and J calls and clone size come from TCRdb's table, not from the authors' own analysis. In all, the sample holds under 550,000 distinct CDR3 sequences, and about 20% of those were seen once. The top ten hold approximately 21% of the sample.

The receptor chain draws on TRBV7-9 and TRBJ1-1; the D gene is possibly TRBD1, with 5 bases matching. Sequencing was done on a sample of PBMCs or a T cell subset sorted from them (not recorded which). The receptor comes from a young man who had mild COVID-19 (a few samples of this study predate the infection). The sample titles of this study are shuffled in the database, so cell type and time point are left out; the donor was told from shared clones. The CDR3 sequence is CASSLDGAQFTEAFF. The DNA reads TGTGCCAGCAGCTTAGATGGGGCCCAATTCACTGAAGCTTTCTTT.